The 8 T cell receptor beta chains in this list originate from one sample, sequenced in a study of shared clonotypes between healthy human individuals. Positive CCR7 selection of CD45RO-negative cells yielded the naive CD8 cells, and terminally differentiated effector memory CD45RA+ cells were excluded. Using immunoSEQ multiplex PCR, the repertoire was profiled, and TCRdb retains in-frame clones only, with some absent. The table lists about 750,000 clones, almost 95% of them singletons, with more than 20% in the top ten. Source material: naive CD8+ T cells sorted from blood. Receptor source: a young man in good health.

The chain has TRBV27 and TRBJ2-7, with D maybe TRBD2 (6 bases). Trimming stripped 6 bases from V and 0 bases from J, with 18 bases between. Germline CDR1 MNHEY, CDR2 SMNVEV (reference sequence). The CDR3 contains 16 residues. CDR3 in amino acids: CASRHSGSGASYEQYF. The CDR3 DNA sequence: TGTGCCAGCAGACACAGCGGTAGCGGTGCCTCCTACGAGCAGTACTTC.

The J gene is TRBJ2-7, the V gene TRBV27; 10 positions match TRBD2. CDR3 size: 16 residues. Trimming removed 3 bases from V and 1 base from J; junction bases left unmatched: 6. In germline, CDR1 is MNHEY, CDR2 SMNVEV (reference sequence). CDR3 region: CASSFLGTSASYEQYF. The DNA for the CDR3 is TGTGCCAGCAGTTTCCTTGGGACTAGCGCATCCTACGAGCAGTACTTC.

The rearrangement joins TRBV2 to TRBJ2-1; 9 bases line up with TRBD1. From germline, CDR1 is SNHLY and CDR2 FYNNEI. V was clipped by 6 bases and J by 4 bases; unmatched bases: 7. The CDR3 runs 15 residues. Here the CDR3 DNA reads TGTGCCAGCAGAGACCCCGGGACAGGGTACAATGAGCAGTTCTTC. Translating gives CASRDPGTGYNEQFF.

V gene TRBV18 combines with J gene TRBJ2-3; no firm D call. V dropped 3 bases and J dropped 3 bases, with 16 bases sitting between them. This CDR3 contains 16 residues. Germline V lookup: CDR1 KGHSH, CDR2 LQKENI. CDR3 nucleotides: TGTGCCAGCTCACCCCTCTCTACCATCAAGACAGATACGCAGTATTTT. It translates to CASSPLSTIKTDTQYF. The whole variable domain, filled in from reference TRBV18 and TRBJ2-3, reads NAGVMQNPRHLVRRRGQEARLRCSPMKGHSHVYWYRQLPEEGLKFMVYLQKENIIDESGMPKERFSAEFPKEGPSILRIQQVVRGDSAAYFCASSPLSTIKTDTQYFGPGTRLTVL.

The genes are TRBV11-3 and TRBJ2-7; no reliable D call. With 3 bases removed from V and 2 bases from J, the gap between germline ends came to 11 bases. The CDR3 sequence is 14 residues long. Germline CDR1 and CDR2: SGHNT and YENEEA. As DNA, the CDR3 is TGTGCCAGCAGCTTGGGCGGCAGAGCCTACGAGCAGTACTTC. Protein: CASSLGGRAYEQYF.

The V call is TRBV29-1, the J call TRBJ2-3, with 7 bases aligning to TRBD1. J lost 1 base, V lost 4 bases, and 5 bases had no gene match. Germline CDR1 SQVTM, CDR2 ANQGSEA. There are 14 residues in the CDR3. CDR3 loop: CSVARDRGTDTQYF. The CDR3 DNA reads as TGCAGCGTTGCTAGGGACAGAGGCACAGATACGCAGTATTTT.

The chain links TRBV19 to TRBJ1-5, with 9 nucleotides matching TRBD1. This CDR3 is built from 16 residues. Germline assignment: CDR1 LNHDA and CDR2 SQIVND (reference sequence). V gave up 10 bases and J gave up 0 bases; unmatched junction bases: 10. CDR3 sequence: CATGTGTGYSNQPQHF. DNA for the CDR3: TGTGCCACCGGGACCGGGACAGGGTATAGCAATCAGCCCCAGCATTTT.

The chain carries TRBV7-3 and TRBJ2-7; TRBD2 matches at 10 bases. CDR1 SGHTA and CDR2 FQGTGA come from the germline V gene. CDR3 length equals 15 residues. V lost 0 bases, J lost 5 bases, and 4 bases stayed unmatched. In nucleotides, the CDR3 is TGTGCCAGCAGCTTAACTAGCGGGGGGTCCCACGAGCAGTACTTC. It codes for CASSLTSGGSHEQYF.